The table lists the clone carrying this T cell receptor (beta chain) with many counts. Antigen: not known. TCRdb reanalysed the 5' RACE reads using MiXCR and keeps one entry per CDR3 protein. The sample holds about 700,000 distinct CDR3 sequences, 8.6% seen once. This CDR3 spans 14 amino acids. Germline CDR1 is DFQATT and CDR2 is SNEGSKA (reference sequence). Trimming shortened V by 0 bases and J by 2 bases, and 8 bases separated the two germline ends. This sample is part of a study of identical twins. Study results and caveats: Analyses of zero insertions could, in part, be confounded by invariant MAIT and iNKT cells.

These same records also appear under a second study, on yellow fever vaccine responses in identical twins.

V is TRBV20-1 and J is TRBJ2-1, with D unresolved. This clonotype was sampled from a woman aged 18-29 years in good health. Material: PBMCs. In DNA form, the CDR3 reads TGCAGTGCTAGAGATCACCGGGCCTACAATGAGCAGTTCTTC. Its translation is CSARDHRAYNEQFF.